A single sample is the source of the 29 T cell receptor beta chains below, sequenced in a study of response to subunit inactivated influenza vaccine. TCRdb analysed the RT-PCR reads with MiXCR anew, one entry per CDR3 protein. The data show about 540,000 distinct CDR3 sequences, with approximately 24% seen just once and 2.5% to 3% held by the top ten. These data were also reused for a study on T cells expressing NK-cell markers. That source reports: Scientists made TCR beta cDNA using 5'RACE template switching with UMIs.

The sample consisted of CD4+ T cells sorted from PBMCs, taken roughly 12 days after vaccination. These receptors were obtained from a man aged 45-60 years who received an inactivated influenza vaccine.

A few counts support this clonotype. This chain connects TRBV10-2 to TRBJ2-3; D may be TRBD1 (6 bases). Trimming took 3 bases from V and 4 from J, leaving 11 bases between them. CDR1 and CDR2 from the germline V gene are WSHSY and SAAADI. This CDR3 has 14 amino acids. The DNA of the CDR3 is TGCGCCAGCAGTGATCAGGGGAACGCAGATACGCAGTATTTT. It is translated as CASSDQGNADTQYF.

The chain is built from TRBV5-1 and TRBJ2-5; the match to TRBD1 covers 9 bases. CDR1 SGHRS and CDR2 YFSETQ come from the germline V gene. This CDR3 has 13 residues. Germline trimming cut 7 bases from V and 5 bases from J; bases unmatched to any gene: 6. In DNA form, the CDR3 reads TGCGCCAGCGTACAGGGGGCCGGGGAGACCCAGTACTTC. Translating gives CASVQGAGETQYF.

This chain connects TRBV24-1 to TRBJ2-6; 14 positions match TRBD2. The CDR3 length is 18 residues. J gave up 2 bases and V 5 bases, and 4 bases lay outside the gene matches. CDR1 is KGHDR and CDR2 is SFDVKD in the germline V gene. CDR3 nucleotide sequence: TGTGCCACCAGTGTGGGACTAGCGGGAGATACTGGGGCCAACGTCCTGACTTTC. Translated: CATSVGLAGDTGANVLTF.

This clonotype has only a few counts. The CDR3 is CASRDKYEQYF. The CDR3 bases are TGTGCCAGCAGGGACAAATACGAGCAGTACTTC. The chain has TRBV28 and TRBJ2-7; possible D gene TRBD1, 5 bases. CDR3 length: 11 residues. The V gene lost 6 bases and the J gene lost 4 bases, with 7 bases spanning the gap. Looked up from germline, CDR1 is MDHEN and CDR2 is SYDVKM. Combining the CDR3 with reference TRBV28 and TRBJ2-7 gives the whole variable domain DVKVTQSSRYLVKRTGEKVFLECVQDMDHENMFWYRQDPGLGLRLIYFSYDVKMKEKGDIPEGYSVSREKKERFSLILESASTNQTSMYLCASRDKYEQYFGPGTRLTVT.

A few counts support this clonotype. This chain links TRBV27 with TRBJ2-7; 7 positions agree with TRBD1. Germline CDR1 MNHEY, CDR2 SMNVEV (reference sequence). V dropped 7 bases and J dropped 7; count of bases not matched to a gene: 10. The CDR3 consists of 13 residues. CDR3 residues: CASTDRASREQYF. In nucleotides, the CDR3 is TGTGCCAGCACCGACAGGGCTAGCAGAGAGCAGTACTTC.

The chain recombines TRBV7-2 with TRBJ2-5; TRBD2 matches 11 bases. The CDR3 length is 19 residues. With 2 bases clipped from V and 5 bases from J, the junction kept 16 bases outside the gene matches. Germline V gene sequence: CDR1 SGHTA, CDR2 FQGNSA. The CDR3 sequence: CASSLRFLKPSGGWETQYF. In DNA, the CDR3 is TGTGCCAGCAGCTTACGCTTCCTCAAACCTAGCGGGGGGTGGGAGACCCAGTACTTC. Full variable domain (missing parts from reference TRBV7-2 and TRBJ2-5): GAGVSQSPSNKVTEKGKDVELRCDPISGHTALYWYRQSLGQGLEFLIYFQGNSAPDKSGLPSDRFSAERTGGSVSTLTIQRTQQEDSAVYLCASSLRFLKPSGGWETQYFGPGTRLLVL.

The chain is built from TRBV14 and TRBJ2-5; D unclear. Germline V gene sequence: CDR1 SGHDN, CDR2 FVKESK. Trimming took 4 bases from V and 2 from J, leaving 11 bases between them. This CDR3 region has 14 residues. The CDR3 sequence is CASSRDTIQETQYF. In DNA, the CDR3 is TGTGCCAGCAGCCGAGACACGATACAAGAGACCCAGTACTTC.

The CDR3 DNA sequence: TGTGCCAGCAGTGAATTTGGGACAGGGGAGCAAGAGCAGTTCTTC. It is translated as CASSEFGTGEQEQFF. The chain couples TRBV25-1 to TRBJ2-1, with 10 nucleotides matching TRBD1. This CDR3 comprises 15 residues. V trimming: 1 base; J trimming: 10 bases; junction bases outside the gene matches: 7. The germline gives CDR1 MGHDK, CDR2 SYGVNS.

The chain links TRBV12-3 or TRBV12-4 to TRBJ1-2; maybe TRBD1 (6 bases). This CDR3 has 14 amino acids. Trimming removed 3 bases from V and 6 bases from J, with 14 bases in between. Here the CDR3 reads CASSFRGSGDGYTF. In nucleotides, the CDR3 is TGTGCCAGCAGTTTTAGAGGTTCAGGGGATGGCTACACCTTC.

This sequence joins TRBV7-9 and TRBJ2-3; D is unclear. CDR1 and CDR2 (germline): SEHNR, FQNEAQ (reference sequence). The CDR3 covers 13 residues. The germline V and J ends were trimmed by 1 base and 10 bases, with 12 bases remaining between them. The CDR3 DNA reads TGTGCCAGCAGCTTAGTCCCCGTGCAGGCGCAGTATTTT. Translating gives CASSLVPVQAQYF.

The chain couples TRBV19 to TRBJ2-2; D unclear. Deletions cut 3 bases from V and 3 bases from J, with 8 bases between. The CDR3 runs to 14 residues. Per germline, CDR1 LNHDA and CDR2 SQIVND (reference sequence). The CDR3 protein is CASSIGLHTGELFF. Written as DNA, the CDR3 is TGTGCCAGTAGTATCGGGCTGCACACCGGGGAGCTGTTTTTT.

The chain recombines TRBV20-1 with TRBJ2-1; 11 bases are shared with TRBD2. Germline-derived CDR1 and CDR2 are DFQATT and SNEGSKA (reference sequence). The CDR3 runs 13 residues. V lost 7 bases and J lost 4; bases outside the gene matches: 3. CDR3 protein: CSGGTSGYNEQFF. Written as DNA, the CDR3 is TGCAGTGGGGGGACTAGCGGTTACAATGAGCAGTTCTTC.

The genes are TRBV7-6 and TRBJ1-2, with TRBD1 as a possible D gene (5 bases). The germline CDR1 and CDR2 sequences are SGHVS and FNYEAQ. V gave up 1 base and J gave up 5 bases, with 23 bases separating them. This CDR3 is built from 18 residues. CDR3 sequence: CASSLGVPHTGLGYGYTF. In nucleotides, the CDR3 is TGTGCCAGCAGCTTAGGAGTTCCCCACACAGGCCTGGGGTATGGCTACACCTTC.

The V call is TRBV7-2, the J call TRBJ2-2; weak D call: TRBD2 (5 bases). The CDR3 loop spans 15 amino acids. V was pared by 5 bases and J by 4 bases, with 14 bases between. The germline gives CDR1 SGHTA, CDR2 FQGNSA. The CDR3 sequence: CASSPTRGFTGELFF. CDR3 coding DNA: TGTGCCAGCAGCCCGACACGGGGTTTCACCGGGGAGCTGTTTTTT. Filled out from reference TRBV7-2 and TRBJ2-2, the complete variable domain reads GAGVSQSPSNKVTEKGKDVELRCDPISGHTALYWYRQSLGQGLEFLIYFQGNSAPDKSGLPSDRFSAERTGGSVSTLTIQRTQQEDSAVYLCASSPTRGFTGELFFGEGSRLTVL.

The chain couples TRBV28 to TRBJ2-1, with D unresolved. The V gene's germline CDR1 is MDHEN and CDR2 SYDVKM. V shed 1 base and J shed 13 bases, with 11 bases lying between them. The CDR3 has 12 residues. The CDR3 is CASSLYRQRQFF. CDR3 sequence (DNA): TGTGCCAGCAGTTTATATCGTCAACGCCAGTTCTTC.

This chain joins TRBV12-3 or TRBV12-4 and TRBJ2-7; 9 bases are a match to TRBD1. Trimming at V came to 5 bases and at J to 1 base, leaving 6 bases not matched to a gene. The CDR3 extends over 15 amino acids. CDR3 DNA sequence: TGTGCCAGCAGTCCCCAGACAGGGGGTTCCTACGAGCAGTACTTC. It yields the protein CASSPQTGGSYEQYF.

J is TRBJ2-7 and V is TRBV5-6; no clear D gene. Looked up from germline, CDR1 is SGHDT and CDR2 is YYEEEE. The CDR3 runs to 13 residues. The V end lost 2 bases, the J end lost 5 bases, and 11 bases lay between the germline ends. The CDR3 coding sequence is TGTGCCAGCAGCTTCCAGGCCCAGAACGAGCAGTACTTC. Amino acids: CASSFQAQNEQYF.

This rearrangement joins TRBV5-1 to TRBJ1-1; D is ambiguous. CDR3 length: 15 residues. V was trimmed by 4 bases and J by 1 base, leaving 14 bases between them. Germline V gene lookup returns CDR1 SGHRS and CDR2 YFSETQ. CDR3 in amino acids: CASSLHGRGNTEAFF. CDR3 sequence (DNA): TGCGCCAGCAGCCTCCATGGGCGGGGGAACACTGAAGCTTTCTTT. Full variable domain (rest looked up from reference TRBV5-1 and TRBJ1-1): KAGVTQTPRYLIKTRGQQVTLSCSPISGHRSVSWYQQTPGQGLQFLFEYFSETQRNKGNFPGRFSGRQFSNSRSEMNVSTLELGDSALYLCASSLHGRGNTEAFFGQGTRLTVV.

V gene TRBV11-3 combines with J gene TRBJ2-3; 8 bases align to TRBD1. CDR3 size: 14 residues. In germline, CDR1 is SGHNT, CDR2 YENEEA. V trimming: 5 bases; J trimming: 3 bases; junction bases outside the gene matches: 4. The CDR3 spells CASSLHRGTDTQYF. The CDR3 DNA reads TGTGCCAGCAGCCTCCACAGGGGGACAGATACGCAGTATTTT.

This clonotype was observed a few times. The chain employs TRBV15 and TRBJ2-2; 11 nucleotides agree with TRBD2. CDR1 LNHNV and CDR2 YYDKDF come from the germline V gene (reference sequence). V shed 3 bases and J 9 bases; nucleotides not matched to a gene: 12. The length of the CDR3 is 17 residues. CDR3 loop: CATSSGGLAGGVRELFF. The CDR3 DNA is TGTGCCACCAGCAGCGGGGGTCTAGCGGGAGGAGTACGGGAGCTGTTTTTT.

The chain employs TRBV11-2 and TRBJ2-1, with TRBD2 matching over 8 bases. V shed 5 bases, J shed 0 bases, and the junction held 18 bases outside the gene matches. The CDR3 totals 20 residues. Germline V CDR1 and CDR2: SGHAT, FQNNGV. CDR3 nucleotide sequence: TGTGCCAGCAGCCTCCCGGCACTTGACACAAGCGGGAGCTCCTACAATGAGCAGTTCTTC. Its protein is CASSLPALDTSGSSYNEQFF.

The sample holds a few counts of this clonotype. The chain joins TRBV27 to TRBJ2-1, with 8 bases matching TRBD1. The V gene end was trimmed by 2 bases and the J gene end by 9 bases; junction bases not matched to a gene: 6. This CDR3 comprises 14 residues. CDR1 is MNHEY, CDR2 SMNVEV, per germline (reference sequence). For the CDR3, the DNA is TGTGCCAGCAGTTTAATCCCAGGGGGCGGTGAGCAGTTCTTC. It codes for CASSLIPGGGEQFF.

The chain carries TRBV12-3 or TRBV12-4 and TRBJ1-6; tentatively, D is TRBD1 (5 bases). V lost 1 base, J lost 8 bases, and 12 bases lay in between. The CDR3 is made up of 15 amino acids. The CDR3 here is CASSLGAGPDSPLHF. Here the CDR3 DNA reads TGTGCCAGCAGTTTAGGCGCAGGGCCGGATTCACCCCTCCACTTT.

This clonotype was counted only a few times. This chain connects TRBV3-1 to TRBJ1-6; D ambiguous. V was clipped by 1 base and J by 6 bases, with 10 bases between them. The V gene's germline CDR1 is LGHDT and CDR2 YNNKEL (reference sequence). The CDR3 is made up of 15 amino acids. CDR3 in DNA: TGTGCCAGCAGCCAAGGAGGCGCCGGTAATTCACCCCTCCACTTT. Translating gives CASSQGGAGNSPLHF. The whole variable domain, remainder taken from reference TRBV3-1 and TRBJ1-6, is DTAVSQTPKYLVTQMGNDKSIKCEQNLGHDTMYWYKQDSKKFLKIMFSYNNKELIINETVPNRFSPKSPDKAHLNLHINSLELGDSAVYFCASSQGGAGNSPLHFGNGTRLTVT.

This clonotype was seen many times. The chain has TRBV25-1 and TRBJ2-2; no definite D call. Germline V gene lookup returns CDR1 MGHDK and CDR2 SYGVNS. V was trimmed by 0 bases and J by 2 bases, leaving 1 base between them. The CDR3 contains 13 residues. CDR3 protein: CASSEYNTGELFF. DNA of the CDR3: TGTGCCAGCAGTGAATATAACACCGGGGAGCTGTTTTTT.

This clonotype occurred a few times. V is TRBV20-1 and J is TRBJ2-1, with a tentative D call TRBD1 (6 bases). V gave up 6 bases and J gave up 0 bases, with 12 bases separating them. This CDR3 is 14 amino acids long. Germline CDR1 DFQATT, CDR2 SNEGSKA (reference sequence). The CDR3 spells CSATTGSSYNEQFF. CDR3 DNA: TGCAGTGCAACAACAGGGAGCTCCTACAATGAGCAGTTCTTC.

This clonotype was seen a few times. In nucleotides, the CDR3 is TGTGCCAGCAGCCAGCGAAACTACGAGCAGTACTTC. Protein product: CASSQRNYEQYF. The J gene is TRBJ2-7, the V gene TRBV3-1; D is uncertain. The CDR3 consists of 12 residues. From germline, CDR1 is LGHDT and CDR2 YNNKEL (reference sequence). V shed 3 bases and J shed 3 bases, with 6 bases lying between them.

This clonotype was seen once. This chain connects TRBV20-1 to TRBJ2-2; D remains ambiguous. CDR1 DFQATT and CDR2 SNEGSKA come from the germline V gene (reference sequence). V gave up 0 bases and J gave up 1 base, with 3 bases separating them. The CDR3 loop spans 13 amino acids. CDR3 sequence (DNA): TGCAGTGCTAGAGAAATGAACACCGGGGAGCTGTTTTTT. This sequence encodes CSAREMNTGELFF.

In its sample, this clonotype was seen a few times. The V and J genes are TRBV20-1 and TRBJ1-5, with unresolved D. Deletions cut 5 bases from V and 6 bases from J, with 11 bases between. The CDR3 runs to 12 residues. Germline V CDR1 and CDR2: DFQATT, SNEGSKA (reference sequence). CDR3: CSASLLGQPQHF. Here the CDR3 DNA reads TGCAGTGCTTCCCTTCTGGGTCAGCCCCAGCATTTT.